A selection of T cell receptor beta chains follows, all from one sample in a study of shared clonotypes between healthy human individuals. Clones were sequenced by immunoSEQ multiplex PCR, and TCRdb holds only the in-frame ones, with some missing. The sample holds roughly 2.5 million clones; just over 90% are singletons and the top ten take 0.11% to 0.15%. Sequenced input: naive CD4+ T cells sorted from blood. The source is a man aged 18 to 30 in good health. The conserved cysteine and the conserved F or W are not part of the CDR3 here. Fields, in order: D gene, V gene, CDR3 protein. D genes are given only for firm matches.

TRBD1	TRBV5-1	ASSSQGGQETQY
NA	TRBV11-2	ASSLELRETGELF
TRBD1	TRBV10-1	ASSQDRGYEQY
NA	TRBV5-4	ASSFSADSYNEQF
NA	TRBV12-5	ASGPEAGNTIY
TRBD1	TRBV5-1	ASSYDRGVDEQY
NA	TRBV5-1	ASSQLTRVPGELF
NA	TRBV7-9	ASSPGTSSTDTQY
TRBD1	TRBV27	ASTHRGNEQF
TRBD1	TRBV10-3	AISDRGRDTGELF
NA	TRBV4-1	ASSQDQEALSQREQY
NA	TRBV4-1	ASSQNPSGPYEQY
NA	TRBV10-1	ASSEWDRGELF
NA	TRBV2	ASSEGGREKLF
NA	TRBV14	ASSQGWVRAQETQY
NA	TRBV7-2	ASSLEVLIGANVLT
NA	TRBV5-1	ASSLVGSYEQY
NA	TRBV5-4	ASSLGTGNTEAF
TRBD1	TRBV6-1	ASSAWTGNQPQH
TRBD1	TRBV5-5	ASSRSGTGAINEQF
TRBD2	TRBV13	ASSSKREGRYEQY
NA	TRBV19	ASTPANTGELF
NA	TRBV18	ASSSEGTYEQY
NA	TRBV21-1	ASSRATAGGPEEQY
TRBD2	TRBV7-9	ASSLSGGFEQY
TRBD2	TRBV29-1	SVEGTSGSVYEQF
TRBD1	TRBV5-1	ASSLDDRDHSPLH
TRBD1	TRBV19	ASSPLTGQVTDTQY
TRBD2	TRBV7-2	ASSTGTSGRPQETQY
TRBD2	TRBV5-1	ASSLVGTSAGELF
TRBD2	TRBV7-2	ASSPGGDTQY
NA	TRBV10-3	AITLWGNYGYT
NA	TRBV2	ASSLRQPSGGYT
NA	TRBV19	AGSGRLGYT
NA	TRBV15	ATSRDGQGGFYEQY
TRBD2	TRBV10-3	AISESRTSGGAYNEQF
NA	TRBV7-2	ASSLERVQFTDTQY
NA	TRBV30	AWTGPDYGYT
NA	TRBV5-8	ASSLGGIHYGYT
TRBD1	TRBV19	ASSIRQGVYEQY
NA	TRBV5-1	ASSLVAGRDTEAF
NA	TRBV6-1	ASSEAARNQPQH
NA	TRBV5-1	ASSLEGRTDNEQF
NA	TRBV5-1	ASANVGSTGELF
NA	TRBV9	ASSGTGRSNEKLF
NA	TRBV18	ASSPGIPGRTNEKLF
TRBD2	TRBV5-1	ASSLEGGLGDIQY
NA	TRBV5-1	ASSYTPTGEAF
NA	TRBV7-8	ASSLDSRVGGSYEQY
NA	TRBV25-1	ASSLGEQF
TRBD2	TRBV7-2	ASSSIAGGYEQY
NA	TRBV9	ASSVGSGVTLTDTQY
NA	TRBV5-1	ASSSTGGTEAF
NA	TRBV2	ASSEALQTQY
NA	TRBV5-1	ASSFQGKDEKLF
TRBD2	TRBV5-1	ASSLRLAGVVETQY
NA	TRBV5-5	ASLLRAGDTDTQY
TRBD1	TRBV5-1	ASSGGQGLATEAF